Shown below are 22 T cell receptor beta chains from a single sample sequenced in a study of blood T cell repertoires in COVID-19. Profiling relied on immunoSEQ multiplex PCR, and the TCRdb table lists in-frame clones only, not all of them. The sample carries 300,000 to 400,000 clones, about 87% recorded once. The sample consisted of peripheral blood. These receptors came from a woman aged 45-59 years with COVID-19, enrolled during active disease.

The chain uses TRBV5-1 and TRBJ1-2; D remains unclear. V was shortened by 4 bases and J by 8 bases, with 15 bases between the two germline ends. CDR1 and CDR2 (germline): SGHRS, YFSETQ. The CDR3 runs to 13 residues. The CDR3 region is CASSPRGLGGYTF. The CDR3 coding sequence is TGCGCCAGCAGCCCCCGCGGGCTGGGAGGCTACACCTTC.

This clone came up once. The CDR3 DNA sequence: TGTGCCAGCAGTCAACTAGCGGGTTTCAACAATGAGCAGTTCTTC. Protein product: CASSQLAGFNNEQFF. The chain employs TRBV7-7 and TRBJ2-1; 9 bases match TRBD2. Germline V gene lookup returns CDR1 SSHAT and CDR2 FNYEAQ (reference sequence). With 6 bases clipped from V and 5 bases from J, the junction kept 8 bases outside the gene matches. This CDR3 comprises 15 residues.

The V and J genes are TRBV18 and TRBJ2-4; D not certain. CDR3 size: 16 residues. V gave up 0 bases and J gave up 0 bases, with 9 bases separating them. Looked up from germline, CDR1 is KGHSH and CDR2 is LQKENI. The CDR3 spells CASSPPPSLAKNIQYF. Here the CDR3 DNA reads TGTGCCAGCTCACCACCGCCCAGTTTAGCCAAAAACATTCAGTACTTC.

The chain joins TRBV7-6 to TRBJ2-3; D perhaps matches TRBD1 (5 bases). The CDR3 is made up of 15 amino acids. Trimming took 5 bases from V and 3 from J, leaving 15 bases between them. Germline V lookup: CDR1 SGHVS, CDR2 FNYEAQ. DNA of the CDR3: TGTGCCAGCAGCCCCTCGACAGACGGGACAGATACGCAGTATTTT. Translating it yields CASSPSTDGTDTQYF.

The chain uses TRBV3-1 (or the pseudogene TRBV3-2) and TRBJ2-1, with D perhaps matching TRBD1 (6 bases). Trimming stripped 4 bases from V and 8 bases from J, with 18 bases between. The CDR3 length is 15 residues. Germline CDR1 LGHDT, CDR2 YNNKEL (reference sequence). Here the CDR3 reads CASSRGDTSRDEQFF. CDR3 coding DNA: TGTGCCAGCAGCCGAGGGGACACCTCGCGGGATGAGCAGTTCTTC.

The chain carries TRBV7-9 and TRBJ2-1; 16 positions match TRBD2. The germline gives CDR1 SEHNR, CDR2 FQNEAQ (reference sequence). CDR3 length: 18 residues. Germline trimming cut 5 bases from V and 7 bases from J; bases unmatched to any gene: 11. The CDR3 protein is CASSGPGLAGGPINEQFF. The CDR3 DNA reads TGTGCCAGCAGCGGCCCGGGACTAGCGGGAGGGCCGATAAATGAGCAGTTCTTC.

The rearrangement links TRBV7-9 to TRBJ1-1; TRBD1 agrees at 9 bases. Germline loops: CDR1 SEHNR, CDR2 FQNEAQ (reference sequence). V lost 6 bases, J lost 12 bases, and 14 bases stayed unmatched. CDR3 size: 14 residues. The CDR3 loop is CASRDKQGASFTFF. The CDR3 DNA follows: TGTGCCAGCAGGGACAAACAGGGGGCGAGTTTTACTTTCTTT.

CDR3: CAWSLTSSGIYVGELFF. Written as DNA, the CDR3 is TGTGCCTGGAGTCTTACCTCTAGCGGGATTTACGTCGGGGAGCTGTTTTTT. The chain is built from TRBV30 and TRBJ2-2; the match to TRBD2 covers 9 bases. CDR1 and CDR2 from the germline V gene are GTSNPN and SVGIG (reference sequence). V lost 2 bases, J lost 7 bases, and 14 bases stayed unmatched. The CDR3 is 17 amino acids.

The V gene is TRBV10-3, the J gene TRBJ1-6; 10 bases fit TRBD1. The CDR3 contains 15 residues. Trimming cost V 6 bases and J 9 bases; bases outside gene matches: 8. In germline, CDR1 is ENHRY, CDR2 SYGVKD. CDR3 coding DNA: TGTGCCATCAGGCCCGCGACAGGGGGCTTTTCACCCCTCCACTTT. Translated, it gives CAIRPATGGFSPLHF.

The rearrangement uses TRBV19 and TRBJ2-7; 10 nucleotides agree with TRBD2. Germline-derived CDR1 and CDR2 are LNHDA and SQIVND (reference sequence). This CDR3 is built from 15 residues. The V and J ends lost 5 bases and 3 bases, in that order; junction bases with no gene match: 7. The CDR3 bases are TGTGCCAGTAGTCTTACCGGGACTAGCGTCTACGAGCAGTACTTC. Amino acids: CASSLTGTSVYEQYF.

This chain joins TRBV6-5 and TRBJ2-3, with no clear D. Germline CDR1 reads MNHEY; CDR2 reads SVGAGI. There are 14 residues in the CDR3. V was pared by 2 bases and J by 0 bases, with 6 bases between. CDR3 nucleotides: TGTGCCAGCAGTTACGGGCTCAGCACAGATACGCAGTATTTT. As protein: CASSYGLSTDTQYF.

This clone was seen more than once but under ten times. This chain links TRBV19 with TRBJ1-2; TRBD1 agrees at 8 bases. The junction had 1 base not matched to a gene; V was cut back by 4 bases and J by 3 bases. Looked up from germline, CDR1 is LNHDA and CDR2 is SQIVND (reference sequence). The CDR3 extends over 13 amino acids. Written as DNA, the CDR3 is TGTGCCAGTAGTAAGACAGGGGACTATGGCTACACCTTC. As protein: CASSKTGDYGYTF. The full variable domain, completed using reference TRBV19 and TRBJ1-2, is DGGITQSPKYLFRKEGQNVTLSCEQNLNHDAMYWYRQDPGQGLRLIYYSQIVNDFQKGDIAEGYSVSREKKESFPLTVTSAQKNPTAFYLCASSKTGDYGYTFGSGTRLTVV.

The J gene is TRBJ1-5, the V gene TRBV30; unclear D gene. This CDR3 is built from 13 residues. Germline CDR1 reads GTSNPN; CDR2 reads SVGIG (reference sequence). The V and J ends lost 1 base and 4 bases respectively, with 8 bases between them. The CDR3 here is CAWSGTENQPQHF. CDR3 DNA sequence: TGTGCCTGGAGTGGTACAGAGAATCAGCCCCAGCATTTT.

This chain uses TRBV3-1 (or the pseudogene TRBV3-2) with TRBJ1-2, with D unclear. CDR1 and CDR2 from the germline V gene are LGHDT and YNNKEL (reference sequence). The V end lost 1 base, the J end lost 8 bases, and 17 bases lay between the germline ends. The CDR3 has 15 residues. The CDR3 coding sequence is TGTGCCAGCAGCCAAGGACAACTCAGCTCCTCCGGCTACACCTTC. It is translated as CASSQGQLSSSGYTF.

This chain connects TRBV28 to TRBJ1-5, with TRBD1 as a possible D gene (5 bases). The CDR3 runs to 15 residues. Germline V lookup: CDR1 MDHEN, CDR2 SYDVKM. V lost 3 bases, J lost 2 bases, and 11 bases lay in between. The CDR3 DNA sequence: TGTGCCAGCAGTTTGGGGGGTTTGGGCAATCAGCCCCAGCATTTT. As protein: CASSLGGLGNQPQHF. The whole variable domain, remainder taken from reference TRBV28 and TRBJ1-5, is DVKVTQSSRYLVKRTGEKVFLECVQDMDHENMFWYRQDPGLGLRLIYFSYDVKMKEKGDIPEGYSVSREKKERFSLILESASTNQTSMYLCASSLGGLGNQPQHFGDGTRLSIL.

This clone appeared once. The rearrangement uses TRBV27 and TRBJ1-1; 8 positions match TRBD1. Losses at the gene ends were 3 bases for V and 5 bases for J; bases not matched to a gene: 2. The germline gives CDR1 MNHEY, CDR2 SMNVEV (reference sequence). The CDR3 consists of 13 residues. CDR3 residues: CASSLTGVTEAFF. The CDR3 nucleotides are TGTGCCAGCAGTTTGACAGGGGTGACTGAAGCTTTCTTT.

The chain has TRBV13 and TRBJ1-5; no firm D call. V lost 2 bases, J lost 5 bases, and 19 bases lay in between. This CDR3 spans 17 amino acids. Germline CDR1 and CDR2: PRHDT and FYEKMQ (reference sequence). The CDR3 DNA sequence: TGTGCCAGCAGCTTATCAGGTTGGCCCGAGGGCCATCAGCCCCAGCATTTT. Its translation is CASSLSGWPEGHQPQHF.

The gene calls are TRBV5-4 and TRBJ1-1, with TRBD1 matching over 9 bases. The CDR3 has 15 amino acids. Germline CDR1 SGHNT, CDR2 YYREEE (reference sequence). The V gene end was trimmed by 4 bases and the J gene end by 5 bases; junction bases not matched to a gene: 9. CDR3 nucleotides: TGTGCCAGCAGCCTCCCCGGGACAGGGATTACTGAAGCTTTCTTT. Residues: CASSLPGTGITEAFF.

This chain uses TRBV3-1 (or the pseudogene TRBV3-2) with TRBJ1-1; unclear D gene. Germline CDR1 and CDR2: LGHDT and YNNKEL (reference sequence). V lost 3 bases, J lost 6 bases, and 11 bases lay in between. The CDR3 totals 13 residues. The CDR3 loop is CASSHAMGPEAFF. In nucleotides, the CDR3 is TGTGCCAGCAGCCATGCAATGGGCCCTGAAGCTTTCTTT.

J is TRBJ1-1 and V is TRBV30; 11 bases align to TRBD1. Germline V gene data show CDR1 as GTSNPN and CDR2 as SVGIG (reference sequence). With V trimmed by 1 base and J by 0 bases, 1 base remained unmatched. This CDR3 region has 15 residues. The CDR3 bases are TGTGCCTGGAGTGGGGACAGGGGGGTGAACACTGAAGCTTTCTTT. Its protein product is CAWSGDRGVNTEAFF.

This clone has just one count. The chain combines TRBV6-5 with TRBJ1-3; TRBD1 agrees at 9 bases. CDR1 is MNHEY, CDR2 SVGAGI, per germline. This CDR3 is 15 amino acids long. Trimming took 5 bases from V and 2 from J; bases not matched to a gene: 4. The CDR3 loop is CASSRTGDTGNTIYF. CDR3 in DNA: TGTGCCAGCAGTCGGACAGGGGACACTGGAAACACCATATATTTT.

The CDR3: CASRPTSRNYEQFF. The DNA of the CDR3 is TGTGCCAGCAGACCCACTTCTAGGAACTATGAGCAGTTCTTC. V gene TRBV28 combines with J gene TRBJ2-1; D is uncertain. The CDR3 sequence is 14 residues long. Germline loops: CDR1 MDHEN, CDR2 SYDVKM. V lost 6 bases to trimming and J lost 8 bases, with 17 bases between them.